These T cell receptor beta chains were read from a single sample in a study of T cells in localized non-small cell lung cancer. Here immunoSEQ multiplex PCR was the method, and the copy in TCRdb shows in-frame clones only, minus some. The data hold about 53,000 clones, with 80% to 85% observed a single time. The sequencing used peripheral blood mononuclear cells, collected before any cancer treatment. These receptors were collected from a man aged 35 to 70 with stage III lung adenocarcinoma. CDR3s leave out the opening cysteine and the closing phenylalanine or tryptophan.

j_call v_call cdr3_aa
TRBJ1-2 TRBV10-3 AIKRERGYGYT
TRBJ2-2 TRBV7-8 ASSLESGMGAGELF
TRBJ1-1 TRBV10-1 ASRDDEGMNTEAF
TRBJ2-1 TRBV19 ASSTPGEDNEQF
TRBJ2-3 TRBV5-8 ASSPLGGQLGHTDTQY
TRBJ1-4 TRBV4-3 ASSQSRGSNEKLF
TRBJ2-1 TRBV7-9 ASSPRTSEVEQF
TRBJ2-7 TRBV15 ATSLYSIGEQY
TRBJ2-1 TRBV7-6 ASSLLVAGGGEQF
TRBJ1-2 TRBV7-2 ASSPAAGQLYGYT
TRBJ2-5 TRBV18 ASSPPSGKETQY
TRBJ2-2 TRBV10-1 ASSESGGRDTGELF
TRBJ1-6 TRBV14 ASSQGSSLVSPLH
TRBJ1-1 TRBV6-5 ASTIQTGPEAF
TRBJ2-1 TRBV5-1 ASSLGTVYNEQF
TRBJ2-3 TRBV9 ASSVATFSGRAGSTDTQY
TRBJ2-7 TRBV13 ASSLGDGIGSYEQY
TRBJ1-1 TRBV15 ATSRDLREYTEAF
TRBJ2-1 TRBV2 ASSGASGDYNEQF
TRBJ1-3 TRBV21-1 ASSIVIPGGSGNTIY
TRBJ2-5 TRBV5-6 ASSYGPETQY
TRBJ1-5 TRBV21-1 ASSPGTGNQPQH
TRBJ1-3 TRBV5-1 ASSLMGSSGNTIY
TRBJ2-1 TRBV4-1 ASSQDGTGSGEQF
TRBJ1-2 TRBV11-2 ASSDNLYGYT
TRBJ2-2 TRBV6-6 ASTKGDTGELF
TRBJ1-1 TRBV5-4 ASSLGDRRSNTEAF
TRBJ2-3 TRBV9 ASSVAEVTDTQY
TRBJ1-3 TRBV19 ASTETLGNTIY
TRBJ1-1 TRBV10-3 AITSSGQNTEAF
TRBJ2-7 TRBV23-1 ASSQSKIPGQGISRGSYEQY
TRBJ1-2 TRBV11-3 ASSQQRIYGYT
TRBJ2-2 TRBV6-1 ASSETRGNTGELF
TRBJ1-4 TRBV9 ASSVYGQGRDEKLF
TRBJ1-3 TRBV29-1 SVAGTERGNTIY
TRBJ1-1 TRBV5-1 ASSPRWDKGTEAF
TRBJ1-4 TRBV2 ASSEWGINEKLF
TRBJ2-3 TRBV11-3 ASSPVAGENADTQY
TRBJ1-2 TRBV9 ASSETGSLWDGYT
TRBJ2-1 TRBV7-9 ASSAVGAGGVRQF
TRBJ1-5 TRBV6-1 ASSEPTGVNQPQH
TRBJ1-2 TRBV5-1 ASSQRDASYGYT
TRBJ2-7 TRBV10-2 ASKMGLAGIMISYEQY
TRBJ1-1 TRBV7-8 ASSLGDPTPLNTEAF
TRBJ2-1 TRBV11-2 ASSLGGGSEQF
TRBJ2-3 TRBV27 ASSLTGFADTQY
TRBJ1-1 TRBV19 ASRRGGAEAF
TRBJ1-4 TRBV7-9 ATQLRERGMGKLF
TRBJ2-5 TRBV15 ATSRDWGQETQY
TRBJ1-2 TRBV18 ASSPQDREGYT